This T cell receptor (beta chain) originates from a study of blood T cell repertoires in COVID-19. Turning to the study itself: Samples taken during acute and convalescent COVID-19 were collected in the United States, Italy and Spain. PBMCs, B-cell-depleted T cells, or T cells were the source of the cDNA or gDNA that made up the material.

Using immunoSEQ multiplex PCR, the repertoire was profiled, and TCRdb retains in-frame clones only, with some absent. The sample holds some 260,000 clones; approximately 89% are singletons and the top ten take roughly a tenth. The CDR3 length is 13 residues. Per germline, CDR1 GTSNPN and CDR2 SVGIG (reference sequence). The germline V and J ends were trimmed by 3 bases and 0 bases, with 8 bases remaining between them. The chain has TRBV30 and TRBJ1-1; D unclear. The receptor's source is a woman in her seventies with COVID-19, enrolled during active disease. Sequencing input: peripheral blood. Here the CDR3 DNA reads TGTGCCTGGAGCGAGTACGTGAACACTGAAGCTTTCTTT. Translating it yields CAWSEYVNTEAFF.